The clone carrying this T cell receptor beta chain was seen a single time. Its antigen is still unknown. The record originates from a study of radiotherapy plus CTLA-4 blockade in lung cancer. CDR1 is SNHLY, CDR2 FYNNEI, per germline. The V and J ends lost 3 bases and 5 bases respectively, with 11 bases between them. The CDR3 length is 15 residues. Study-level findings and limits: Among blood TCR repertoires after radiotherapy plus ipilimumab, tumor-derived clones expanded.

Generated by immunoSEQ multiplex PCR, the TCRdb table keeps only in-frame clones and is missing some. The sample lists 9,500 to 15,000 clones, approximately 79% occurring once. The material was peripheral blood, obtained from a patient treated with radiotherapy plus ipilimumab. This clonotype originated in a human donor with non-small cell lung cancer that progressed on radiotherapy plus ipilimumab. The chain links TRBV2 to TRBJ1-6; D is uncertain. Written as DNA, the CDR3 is TGTGCCAGCAGTGAGCGAGGCAGCAATAATTCACCCCTCCACTTT. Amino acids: CASSERGSNNSPLHF.